The 22 T cell receptor beta chains reported below all come from one sample, sequenced in a study of T cells after yellow fever vaccination. TCRdb re-derived calls from the 5' RACE reads in MiXCR, one entry per CDR3 protein. The sample yields about 150,000 distinct CDR3 sequences, 6.6% seen once. This sample comprised CD4+ T cells sorted from PBMCs, obtained 10 days after the yellow fever booster vaccination. These TCRs come from a man aged 25 to 40 who received the YFV17D yellow fever vaccine.

The chain has TRBV5-4 and TRBJ2-5; a possible D gene is TRBD2 (5 bases). Germline V gene sequence: CDR1 SGHNT, CDR2 YYREEE (reference sequence). The CDR3 is 13 amino acids. Trimming pared 1 base from V and 5 bases from J, leaving 9 bases between. The CDR3, as DNA: TGTGCCAGCAGCTTGCCTCGAGGGGAGACCCAGTACTTC. Protein: CASSLPRGETQYF.

About this clonotype: The junction shows a germline mismatch at one end, possibly a read error. V is TRBV10-3 and J is TRBJ2-6, with unresolved D. There are 16 residues in the CDR3. Germline values: CDR1 ENHRY, CDR2 SYGVKD. This CDR3 is CGISESDGSGANVLTF. Here the CDR3 DNA reads TGTGGCATCAGTGAGTCGGACGGCTCTGGGGCCAACGTCCTGACTTTC.

This clonotype was picked up a small number of times. The chain combines TRBV7-2 with TRBJ2-5; D is undetermined. Germline lookup yields CDR1 SGHTA and CDR2 FQGNSA. The CDR3 has 14 amino acids. With 1 base removed from V and 3 bases from J, the gap between germline ends came to 9 bases. The DNA of the CDR3 is TGTGCCAGCAGCTTAGGGCAGGCCAAAGAGACCCAGTACTTC. It codes for CASSLGQAKETQYF.

This clonotype was seen at least ten times. As DNA, the CDR3 is TGCGCCAGCAGCTTGCGAGGACAGGGAATGGCGGAGCTGTTTTTT. Amino acid sequence: CASSLRGQGMAELFF. The V gene is TRBV5-1, the J gene TRBJ2-2; 8 positions agree with TRBD1. The V and J ends lost 1 base and 10 bases, in that order; junction bases with no gene match: 9. The CDR3 consists of 15 residues. From germline, CDR1 is SGHRS and CDR2 YFSETQ.

This clonotype showed up many times. This CDR3 is CASSLKPSSGSYEQYF. The CDR3 bases are TGTGCCAGCAGCTTAAAACCCTCTAGCGGGAGCTACGAGCAGTACTTC. This chain connects TRBV13 to TRBJ2-7; TRBD2 aligns across 10 bases. The CDR3 has 16 residues. Unmatched junction bases numbered 7, after V lost 2 bases and J lost 3 bases. The germline gives CDR1 PRHDT, CDR2 FYEKMQ (reference sequence).

The table lists this clonotype with many counts. The chain combines TRBV7-2 with TRBJ2-3; TRBD2 might be the D (5 bases). The CDR3 has 14 amino acids. The V end lost 5 bases, the J end lost 4 bases, and 13 bases lay between the germline ends. The germline V gene has CDR1 SGHTA and CDR2 FQGNSA. CDR3 bases: TGTGCCAGCAGCCCGGGGATAGTTGCAGATACGCAGTATTTT. Protein sequence: CASSPGIVADTQYF.

This clonotype occurred many times. This chain links TRBV5-1 with TRBJ2-2; TRBD2 matches at 8 bases. J lost 3 bases, V lost 6 bases, and 4 bases had no gene match. There are 14 residues in the CDR3. Germline CDR1 SGHRS, CDR2 YFSETQ. The CDR3 DNA reads TGCGCCAGCAAAGGACTAGCAGACACCGGGGAGCTGTTTTTT. Encoded protein: CASKGLADTGELFF.

There are many counts of this clonotype. As DNA, the CDR3 is TGCAGCGGTACAGGTGTAGCCAAAAACATTCAGTACTTC. Its protein is CSGTGVAKNIQYF. This chain uses TRBV29-1 with TRBJ2-4; the D gene is possibly TRBD1 (5 bases). CDR1 is SQVTM, CDR2 ANQGSEA, per germline. CDR3 length: 13 residues. V shed 7 bases and J shed 0 bases, with 10 bases lying between them.

The table lists this clonotype with many counts. The CDR3 region is CASSLGTSQEHEQYF. CDR3 sequence (DNA): TGCGCCAGCAGCTTAGGGACTAGCCAAGAACACGAGCAGTACTTC. The rearrangement links TRBV5-1 to TRBJ2-7; 9 positions match TRBD2. The CDR3 extends over 15 amino acids. J gave up 5 bases and V 2 bases, and 8 bases lay outside the gene matches. Germline V gene sequence: CDR1 SGHRS, CDR2 YFSETQ. The whole variable domain, remainder taken from reference TRBV5-1 and TRBJ2-7, is KAGVTQTPRYLIKTRGQQVTLSCSPISGHRSVSWYQQTPGQGLQFLFEYFSETQRNKGNFPGRFSGRQFSNSRSEMNVSTLELGDSALYLCASSLGTSQEHEQYFGPGTRLTVT.

The table lists this clonotype with many counts. This sequence joins TRBV6-1 and TRBJ2-2; 8 bases line up with TRBD2. The germline V gene has CDR1 MNHNS and CDR2 SASEGT. With 4 bases clipped from V and 7 bases from J, the junction kept 5 bases outside the gene matches. The CDR3 is made up of 14 amino acids. The DNA of the CDR3 is TGTGCCAGCAGTGTAGCGGGATTTGGCGGGGAGCTGTTTTTT. This gives the protein CASSVAGFGGELFF.

This clonotype was detected ten times or more. CDR3 nucleotide sequence: TGTGCCAGCAGTTACGGACAGGGTGTTGATCAGCCCCAGCATTTT. It encodes CASSYGQGVDQPQHF. The chain couples TRBV9 to TRBJ1-5; TRBD1 matches at 8 bases. CDR1 and CDR2 from the germline V gene are SGDLS and YYNGEE. The CDR3 length is 15 residues. V lost 5 bases to trimming and J lost 5 bases; unmatched junction nucleotides: 9.

A note on this clonotype: A read error may produce the germline difference seen at one junction end. The chain recombines TRBV5-1 with TRBJ2-5; D might be TRBD2 (5 bases). The CDR3 is 16 residues long. Germline CDR1 and CDR2: SGHRS and YFSETQ. CDR3 bases: TGCACCAGCAGCTTCCGTAGCCCTCAAACGGGGGAGACCCAGTACTTC. Amino acid sequence: CTSSFRSPQTGETQYF.

The table lists this clonotype with a few counts. The V gene is TRBV11-2, the J gene TRBJ1-2; maybe TRBD1 (5 bases). Trimming removed 1 base at V and 6 bases at J, with 9 bases between. Germline V lookup: CDR1 SGHAT, CDR2 FQNNGV. The CDR3 spans 13 residues. The CDR3 loop reads CASSLARANGYTF. CDR3 in DNA: TGTGCCAGCAGCTTAGCCAGGGCAAATGGCTACACCTTC. Based on the CDR3 plus reference TRBV11-2 and TRBJ1-2, the full variable domain is EAGVAQSPRYKIIEKRQSVAFWCNPISGHATLYWYQQILGQGPKLLIQFQNNGVVDDSQLPKDRFSAERLKGVDSTLKIQPAKLEDSAVYLCASSLARANGYTFGSGTRLTVV.

This clonotype was observed many times. The rearrangement uses TRBV5-1 and TRBJ2-1; tentative D call: TRBD1 (6 bases). Trimming pared 3 bases from V and 2 bases from J, leaving 12 bases between. There are 15 residues in the CDR3. Germline lookup yields CDR1 SGHRS and CDR2 YFSETQ. The CDR3, as DNA: TGCGCCAGCAGCTCCGAAGGGGGAGCCTACAATGAGCAGTTCTTC. It yields the protein CASSSEGGAYNEQFF.

The sample holds many counts of this clonotype. CDR3 nucleotide sequence: TGCAGTGCTAACGGACTAGCGGGAGTGGACGAGCAGTACTTC. This sequence encodes CSANGLAGVDEQYF. The chain carries TRBV20-1 and TRBJ2-7; TRBD2 matches 13 bases. The junction had 5 bases not matched to a gene; V was cut back by 4 bases and J by 5 bases. The V gene's germline CDR1 is DFQATT and CDR2 SNEGSKA (reference sequence). This CDR3 comprises 14 residues.

This clonotype was detected ten times or more. This chain links TRBV28 with TRBJ1-6, with TRBD1 as a possible D gene (6 bases). This CDR3 contains 14 residues. Trimming removed 9 bases at V and 5 bases at J, with 14 bases between. CDR1 and CDR2 from the germline V gene are MDHEN and SYDVKM. The CDR3, as DNA: TGTGCCAGTAATCAGGGGTTTAATAATTCACCCCTCCACTTT. Protein product: CASNQGFNNSPLHF.

A word on this clonotype: This may be a read error: a much more frequent sequence differs by one nucleotide. The chain couples TRBV18 to TRBJ2-3; D gene unclear. This CDR3 contains 13 residues. CDR1 KGHSH and CDR2 LQKENI come from the germline V gene. The CDR3: CASSPPNGNTLYF. Here the CDR3 DNA reads TGTGCCAGCTCACCACCGAATGGCAATACGCTGTATTTT.

This chain connects TRBV18 to TRBJ2-3; TRBD2 agrees at 8 bases. Germline V CDR1 and CDR2: KGHSH, LQKENI. This CDR3 spans 17 amino acids. V shed 2 bases, J shed 4 bases, and the junction held 11 bases outside the gene matches. This chain's CDR3 is CASSPMASGRGSDTQYF. The CDR3 bases are TGTGCCAGCTCACCAATGGCCAGCGGGAGAGGGTCAGATACGCAGTATTTT.

There are many counts of this clonotype. This rearrangement joins TRBV7-2 to TRBJ2-3; D might be TRBD2 (5 bases). The CDR3 extends over 18 amino acids. V lost 0 bases and J 7 bases, leaving 23 bases between the germline ends. Germline V CDR1 and CDR2: SGHTA, FQGNSA. The CDR3 spells CASSLAGLAGNTQNTQYF. CDR3 sequence (DNA): TGTGCCAGCAGCTTAGCAGGTCTTGCCGGGAACACACAGAATACGCAGTATTTT. Combining the CDR3 with reference TRBV7-2 and TRBJ2-3 gives the whole variable domain GAGVSQSPSNKVTEKGKDVELRCDPISGHTALYWYRQSLGQGLEFLIYFQGNSAPDKSGLPSDRFSAERTGGSVSTLTIQRTQQEDSAVYLCASSLAGLAGNTQNTQYFGPGTRLTVL.

The sample holds many counts of this clonotype. The chain recombines TRBV7-6 with TRBJ2-1; 8 nucleotides align to TRBD1. V was pared by 1 base and J by 6 bases, with 8 bases of the junction left unmatched. Germline lookup yields CDR1 SGHVS and CDR2 FNYEAQ. The CDR3 loop spans 16 amino acids. CDR3 in amino acids: CASSLEVPDRGNEQFF. As DNA, the CDR3 is TGTGCCAGCAGCTTAGAAGTTCCTGACAGGGGCAATGAGCAGTTCTTC. Based on the CDR3 plus reference TRBV7-6 and TRBJ2-1, the full variable domain is GAGVSQSPRYKVTKRGQDVALRCDPISGHVSLYWYRQALGQGPEFLTYFNYEAQQDKSGLPNDRFSAERPEGSISTLTIQRTEQRDSAMYRCASSLEVPDRGNEQFFGPGTRLTVL.

This clonotype was counted many times. The chain recombines TRBV5-1 with TRBJ2-3; D remains unclear. Germline CDR1 is SGHRS and CDR2 is YFSETQ. The CDR3 is 14 amino acids. V shed 1 base and J shed 6 bases, with 12 bases lying between them. In DNA, the CDR3 is TGCGCCAGCAGCTTGAGGGCAGACACGGATACGCAGTATTTT. Translation gives CASSLRADTDTQYF. The full variable domain, in which reference TRBV5-1 and TRBJ2-3 provide the parts outside the CDR3, is KAGVTQTPRYLIKTRGQQVTLSCSPISGHRSVSWYQQTPGQGLQFLFEYFSETQRNKGNFPGRFSGRQFSNSRSEMNVSTLELGDSALYLCASSLRADTDTQYFGPGTRLTVL.

A few counts support this clonotype. The chain uses TRBV6-2 or TRBV6-3 and TRBJ2-5, with D possibly matching TRBD1 (5 bases). Germline CDR1 and CDR2: MNHEY and SVGEGT. The CDR3 runs to 17 residues. The V gene lost 3 bases and the J gene lost 1 base, with 18 bases spanning the gap. CDR3 region: CASSYFPSGHLQETQYF. CDR3 nucleotides: TGTGCCAGCAGTTATTTCCCCTCCGGACATCTCCAAGAGACCCAGTACTTC.